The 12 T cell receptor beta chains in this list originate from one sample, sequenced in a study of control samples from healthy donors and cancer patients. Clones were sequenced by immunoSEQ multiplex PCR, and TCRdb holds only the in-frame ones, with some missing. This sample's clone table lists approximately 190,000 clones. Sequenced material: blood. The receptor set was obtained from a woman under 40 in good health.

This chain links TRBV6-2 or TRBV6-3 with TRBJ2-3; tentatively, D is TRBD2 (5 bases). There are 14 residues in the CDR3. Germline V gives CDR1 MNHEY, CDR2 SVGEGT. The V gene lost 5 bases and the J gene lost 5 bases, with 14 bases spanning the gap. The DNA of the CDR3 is TGTGCCAGCAGTACCGGGCTAGCCGGAGATACGCAGTATTTT. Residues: CASSTGLAGDTQYF.

The CDR3 nucleotides are TGCGCCAGCAGCCAATGGACAGGCCCCGGGGAGCTGTTTTTT. It is translated as CASSQWTGPGELFF. The chain recombines TRBV4-3 with TRBJ2-2; 7 positions match TRBD1. This CDR3 region has 14 residues. The trim removed 2 bases at V and 6 bases at J, leaving 3 bases unmatched. Germline-derived CDR1 and CDR2 are LGHNA and YSLEER.

CDR3 DNA sequence: TGTGCCAGCAGTGAGCTCCAGGCTAACTATGGCTACACCTTC. Its protein product is CASSELQANYGYTF. The rearrangement joins TRBV2 to TRBJ1-2, with unresolved D. CDR3 length: 14 residues. Trimming stripped 3 bases from V and 0 bases from J, with 8 bases between. CDR1 and CDR2 (germline): SNHLY, FYNNEI.

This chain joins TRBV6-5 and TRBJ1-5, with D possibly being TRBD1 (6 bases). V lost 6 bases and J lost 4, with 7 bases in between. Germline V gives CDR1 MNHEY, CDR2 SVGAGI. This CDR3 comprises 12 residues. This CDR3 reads CASRDSNQPQHF. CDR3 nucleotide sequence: TGTGCCAGCAGGGACAGTAATCAGCCCCAGCATTTT.

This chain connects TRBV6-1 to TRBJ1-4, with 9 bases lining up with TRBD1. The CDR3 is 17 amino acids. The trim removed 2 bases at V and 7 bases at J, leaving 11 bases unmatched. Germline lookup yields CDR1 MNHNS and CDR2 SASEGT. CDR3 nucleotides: TGTGCCAGCAGTGAACCCCGGACAGGGGATCGAGGTGAAAAACTGTTTTTT. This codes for CASSEPRTGDRGEKLFF.

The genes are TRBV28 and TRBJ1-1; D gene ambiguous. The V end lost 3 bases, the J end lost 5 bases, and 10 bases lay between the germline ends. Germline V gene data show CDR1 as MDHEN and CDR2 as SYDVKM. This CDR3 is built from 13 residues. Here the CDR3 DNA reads TGTGCCAGCAGTTTGTTTCGCCGGACTGAAGCTTTCTTT. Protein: CASSLFRRTEAFF.

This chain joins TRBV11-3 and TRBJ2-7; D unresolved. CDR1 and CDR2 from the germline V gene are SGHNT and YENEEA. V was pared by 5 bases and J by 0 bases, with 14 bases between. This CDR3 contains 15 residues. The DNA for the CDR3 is TGTGCCAGCAGCCCTCCCCCACCGCACTCCTACGAGCAGTACTTC. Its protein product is CASSPPPPHSYEQYF.

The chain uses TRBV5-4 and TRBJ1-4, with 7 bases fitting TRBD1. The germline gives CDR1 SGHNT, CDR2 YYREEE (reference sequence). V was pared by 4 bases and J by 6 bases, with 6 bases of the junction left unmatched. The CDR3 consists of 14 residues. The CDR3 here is CASSGGTEHEKLFF. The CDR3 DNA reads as TGTGCCAGCAGCGGGGGGACAGAGCATGAAAAACTGTTTTTT. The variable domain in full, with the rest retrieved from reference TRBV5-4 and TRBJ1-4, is ETGVTQSPTHLIKTRGQQVTLRCSSQSGHNTVSWYQQALGQGPQFIFQYYREEENGRGNFPPRFSGLQFPNYSSELNVNALELDDSALYLCASSGGTEHEKLFFGSGTQLSVL.

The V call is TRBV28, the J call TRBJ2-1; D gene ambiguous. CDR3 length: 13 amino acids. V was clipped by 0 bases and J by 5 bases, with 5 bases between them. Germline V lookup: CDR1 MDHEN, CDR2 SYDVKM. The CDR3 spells CASSLWADNEQFF. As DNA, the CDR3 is TGTGCCAGCAGTTTATGGGCAGACAATGAGCAGTTCTTC.

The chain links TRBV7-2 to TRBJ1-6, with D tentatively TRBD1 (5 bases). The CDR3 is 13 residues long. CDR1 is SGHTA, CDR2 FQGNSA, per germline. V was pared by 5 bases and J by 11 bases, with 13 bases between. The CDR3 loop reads CASSPPGRPPLHF. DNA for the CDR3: TGTGCCAGCAGCCCCCCGGGGCGTCCACCCCTCCACTTT.

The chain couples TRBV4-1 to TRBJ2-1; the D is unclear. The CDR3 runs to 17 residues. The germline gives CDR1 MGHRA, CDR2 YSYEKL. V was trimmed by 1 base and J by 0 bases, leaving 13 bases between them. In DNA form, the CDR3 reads TGCGCCAGCAGCCAAGCGGGCGGTCCTACCTCCTACAATGAGCAGTTCTTC. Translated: CASSQAGGPTSYNEQFF.

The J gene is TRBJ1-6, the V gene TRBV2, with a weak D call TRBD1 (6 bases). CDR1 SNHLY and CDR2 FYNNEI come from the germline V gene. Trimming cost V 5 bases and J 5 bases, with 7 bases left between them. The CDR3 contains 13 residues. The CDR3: CASSQGNNSPLHF. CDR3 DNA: TGTGCCAGCAGTCAGGGGAATAATTCACCCCTCCACTTT.